This TCR beta chain was sequenced for a study of shared clonotypes between healthy human individuals. Across the whole study: Each donor had three CD4 naive, three CD4 memory, two CD8 naive and one CD8 memory plate.

Sequencing was performed with immunoSEQ multiplex PCR; in TCRdb, only in-frame clones are kept and a portion is missing. The repertoire includes roughly 2.6 million clones, over 85% of them detected once, and roughly 0.14% sits in the top ten. Germline V gives CDR1 MDHEN, CDR2 SYDVKM. The length of the CDR3 is 15 residues. V lost 3 bases and J 4 bases, leaving 13 bases between the germline ends. The sequence was collected from a man between 18 and 35 years old in good health. The chain employs TRBV28 and TRBJ1-5, with a possible D match to TRBD1 (5 bases). The sample comprised naive CD4+ T cells sorted from blood. Subset: CD45RA+ positively selected. CDR3 loop: CASSLVKKGNQPQHF. CDR3 in DNA: TGTGCCAGCAGTTTGGTAAAGAAGGGGAATCAGCCCCAGCATTTT.